One and the same sample provided the 6 T cell receptor beta chains below, sequenced in a study of OX40 agonist ivuxolimab in advanced cancers. TCRdb's table, derived via immunoSEQ multiplex PCR, lists solely in-frame clones and lacks some. This sample has more than 45,000 clones, with around nine tenths found just once. The source material was CD4+ or CD8+ T cells sorted from blood, sampled in a trial of the OX40 agonist ivuxolimab. All receptors come from an adult with an advanced solid tumor such as melanoma, head and neck, liver or kidney cancer.

This clone was seen just once. This sequence joins TRBV29-1 and TRBJ2-7; D is perhaps TRBD2 (7 bases). Between the trimmed V and J ends, which lost 3 bases and 2 bases, there was a span of 20 bases. Germline CDR1 and CDR2: SQVTM and ANQGSEA. There are 16 residues in the CDR3. In DNA, the CDR3 is TGCAGCGTTGAGAGGGGGAGGGGAGAGAGACCCTACGAGCAGTACTTC. Translating it yields CSVERGRGERPYEQYF.

This clone was recorded only once. The chain uses TRBV18 and TRBJ2-3; 8 bases are a match to TRBD1. Unmatched junction bases numbered 9, after V lost 3 bases and J lost 4 bases. The CDR3 extends over 16 amino acids. The germline V gene has CDR1 KGHSH and CDR2 LQKENI. This CDR3 reads CASSPRTGRSADTQYF. In nucleotides, the CDR3 is TGTGCCAGCTCACCGCGGACAGGGAGGAGCGCAGATACGCAGTATTTT.

This clone was found a few times. V and J are TRBV12-5 and TRBJ2-3, with D perhaps being TRBD1 or TRBD2 (5 bases each). The CDR3 loop spans 14 amino acids. Germline V lookup: CDR1 LGHNT, CDR2 FRNRAP. The V end lost 5 bases, the J end lost 4 bases, and 13 bases lay between the germline ends. The CDR3 is CASGGGRISDTQYF. CDR3 nucleotide sequence: TGTGCTAGTGGTGGGGGACGGATCTCAGATACGCAGTATTTT.

In this sample, this clone turned up once. The V call is TRBV5-8, the J call TRBJ2-7; 9 bases map to TRBD1. The V segment lost 4 bases and the J segment 7 bases; nucleotides outside the gene matches: 6. Germline CDR1 reads SGHTS; CDR2 reads YDEGEE. CDR3 length: 13 residues. The CDR3 coding sequence is TGTGCCAGCAGCCTACAGGGGGCGGAAGAGCAGTACTTC. Translating it yields CASSLQGAEEQYF.

The rearrangement uses TRBV28 and TRBJ2-1; D gene unclear. Germline V gene sequence: CDR1 MDHEN, CDR2 SYDVKM. The V gene lost 4 bases and the J gene lost 5 bases, with 18 bases spanning the gap. The CDR3 loop spans 16 amino acids. CDR3 coding DNA: TGTGCCAGCAGTTCCCCCTTTAAGGGAACCCACAATGAGCAGTTCTTC. It specifies CASSSPFKGTHNEQFF.

The chain carries TRBV11-3 and TRBJ2-7, with D possibly matching TRBD1 (5 bases). Germline V gene data show CDR1 as SGHNT and CDR2 as YENEEA. The CDR3 consists of 15 residues. Trimming left V 6 bases short and J 5 bases short, with 20 bases between. The CDR3 protein is CASSQSWGRAHEQYF. In DNA, the CDR3 is TGTGCCAGCAGTCAATCTTGGGGCAGGGCCCACGAGCAGTACTTC.